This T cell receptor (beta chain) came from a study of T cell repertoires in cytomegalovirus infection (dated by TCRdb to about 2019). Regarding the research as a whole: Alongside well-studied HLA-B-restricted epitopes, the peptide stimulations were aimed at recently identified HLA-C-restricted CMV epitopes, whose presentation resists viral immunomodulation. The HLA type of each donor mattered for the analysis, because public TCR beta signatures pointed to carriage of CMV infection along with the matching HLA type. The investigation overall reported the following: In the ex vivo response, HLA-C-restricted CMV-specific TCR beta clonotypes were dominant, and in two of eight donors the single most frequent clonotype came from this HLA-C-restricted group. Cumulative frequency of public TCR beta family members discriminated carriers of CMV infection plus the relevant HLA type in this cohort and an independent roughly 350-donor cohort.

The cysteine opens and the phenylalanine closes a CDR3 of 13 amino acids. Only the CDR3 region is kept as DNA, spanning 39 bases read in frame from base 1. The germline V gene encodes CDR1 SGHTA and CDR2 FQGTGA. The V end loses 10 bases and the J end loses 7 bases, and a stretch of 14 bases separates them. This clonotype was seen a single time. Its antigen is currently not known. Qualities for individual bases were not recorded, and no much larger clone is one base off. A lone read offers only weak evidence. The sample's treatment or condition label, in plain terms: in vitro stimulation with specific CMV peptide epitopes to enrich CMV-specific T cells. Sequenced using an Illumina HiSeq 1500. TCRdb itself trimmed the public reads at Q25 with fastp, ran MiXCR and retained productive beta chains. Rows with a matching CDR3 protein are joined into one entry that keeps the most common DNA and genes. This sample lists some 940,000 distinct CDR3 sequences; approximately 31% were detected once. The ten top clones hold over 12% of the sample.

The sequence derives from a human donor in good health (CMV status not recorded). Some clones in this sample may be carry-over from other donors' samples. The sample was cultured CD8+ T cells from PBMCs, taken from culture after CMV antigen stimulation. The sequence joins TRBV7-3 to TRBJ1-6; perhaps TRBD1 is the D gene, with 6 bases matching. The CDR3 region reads CAITGLRNSPLHF. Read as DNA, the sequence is TGTGCCATTACAGGGCTCCGCAATTCACCCCTCCACTTT.